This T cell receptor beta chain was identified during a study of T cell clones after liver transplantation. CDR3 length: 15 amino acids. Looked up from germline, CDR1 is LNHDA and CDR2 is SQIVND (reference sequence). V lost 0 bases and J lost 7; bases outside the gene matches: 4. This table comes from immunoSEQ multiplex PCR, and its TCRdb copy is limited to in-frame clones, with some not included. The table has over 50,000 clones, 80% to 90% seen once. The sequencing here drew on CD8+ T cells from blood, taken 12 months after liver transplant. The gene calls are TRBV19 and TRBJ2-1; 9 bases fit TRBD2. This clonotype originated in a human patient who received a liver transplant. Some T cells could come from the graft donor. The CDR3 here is CASSIDLAGRNEQFF. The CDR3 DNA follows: TGTGCCAGTAGTATAGACCTAGCGGGACGAAATGAGCAGTTCTTC.